This TCR beta chain was sequenced for a study of blood T cell repertoires in COVID-19. The CDR3 contains 14 residues. Per the germline V gene, CDR1 is SGHDT and CDR2 is YYEEEE. Trimming cost V 2 bases and J 2 bases, with 11 bases left between them. Original data processing: It was from reference gene primer amplification that nucleated cell counts were estimated. The method was immunoSEQ multiplex PCR; TCRdb's version includes in-frame clones alone and lacks a portion of them. That table furnishes V, J and clone size, whereas the DNA furnished D and trimming. The sample holds hundreds of thousands of clones, roughly 82% seen once. Adults between about 18 and 95 years of age took part from 24 US areas. Recovered status applied to Cohort 3 donors who had two consecutive negative PCRs. It also applied to those with clearance or with symptom resolution.

Sequenced sample: PBMCs or T cells enriched from blood (not recorded which). The source of this sequence is a woman aged 45-60 years who had recovered from COVID-19. This chain uses TRBV5-6 with TRBJ2-7; TRBD1 is a possible D gene (5 bases). CDR3 protein: CASSLRQKTYEQYF. The CDR3 DNA is TGTGCCAGCAGCTTAAGACAGAAGACCTACGAGCAGTACTTC.